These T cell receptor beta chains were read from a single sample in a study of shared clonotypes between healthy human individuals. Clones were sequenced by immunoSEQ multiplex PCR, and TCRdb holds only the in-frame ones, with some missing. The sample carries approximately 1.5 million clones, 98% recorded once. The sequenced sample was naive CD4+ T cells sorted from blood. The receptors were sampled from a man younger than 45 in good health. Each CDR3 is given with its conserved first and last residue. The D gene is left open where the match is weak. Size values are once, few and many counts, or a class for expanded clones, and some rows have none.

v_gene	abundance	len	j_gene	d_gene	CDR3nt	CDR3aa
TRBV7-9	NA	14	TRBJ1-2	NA	TGTGCCAGCAGCTTACTTCTGGGCGAGGATGGCTACACCTTC	CASSLLLGEDGYTF
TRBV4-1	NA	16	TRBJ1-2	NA	TGCGCCAGCAGCCACCCTAGGGGGGGAGGAGACTATGGCTACACCTTC	CASSHPRGGGDYGYTF
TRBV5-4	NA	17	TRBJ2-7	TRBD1	TGTGCCAGCAGCTTGGTGAATCATCACAGGGGGGCCTACGAGCAGTACTTC	CASSLVNHHRGAYEQYF
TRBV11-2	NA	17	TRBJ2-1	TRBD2	TGTGCCAGCAGCCCGCCGGGACTAGCGGGGGGCTACGGGGAGCAGTTCTTC	CASSPPGLAGGYGEQFF
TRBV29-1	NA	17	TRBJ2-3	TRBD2	TGCAGCGTTGAAAGGGAGGTAGCGGGATTCCCCACAGATACGCAGTATTTT	CSVEREVAGFPTDTQYF
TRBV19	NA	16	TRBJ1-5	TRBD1	TGTGCCAGCAACTATTGGACAGGGTTTAGCAATCAGCCCCAGCATTTT	CASNYWTGFSNQPQHF
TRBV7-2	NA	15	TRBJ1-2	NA	TGTGCCAGCAGTTTTCCCACGACAGGAGCGGATGGCTACACCTTC	CASSFPTTGADGYTF
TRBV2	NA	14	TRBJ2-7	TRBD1	TGTGCCAGCAGGGAGGGACAGGCGACCTACGAGCAGTACTTC	CASREGQATYEQYF
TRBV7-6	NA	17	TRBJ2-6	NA	TGTGCCAGCAGCTTAGCGGGGGGGCACTCTGGGGCCAACGTCCTGACTTTC	CASSLAGGHSGANVLTF
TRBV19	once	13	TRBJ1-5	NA	TGTGCCAGTAGTATAGAAGGGGTTCAGCCCCAGCATTTT	CASSIEGVQPQHF
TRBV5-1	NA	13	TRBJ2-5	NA	TGCGCCAGCAGCTTCGGGTCCGGGGAGACCCAGTACTTC	CASSFGSGETQYF
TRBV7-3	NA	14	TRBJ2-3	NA	TGTGCCAGCAGCTCGCGGACTCGAACAGATACGCAGTATTTT	CASSSRTRTDTQYF
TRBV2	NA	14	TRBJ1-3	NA	TGTGCCAGCAGGGGGACGGCTACTGGAAACACCATATATTTT	CASRGTATGNTIYF
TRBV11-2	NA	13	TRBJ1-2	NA	TGTGCCAGCACCTCCTTAACAGGCTATGGCTACACCTTC	CASTSLTGYGYTF
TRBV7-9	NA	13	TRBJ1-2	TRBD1	TGTGCCAGCAGCGCTGACAGGGCCTATGGCTACACCTTC	CASSADRAYGYTF
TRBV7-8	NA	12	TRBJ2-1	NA	TGTGCCAGCAGTTCGGACGGAATTCAGCAGTTCTTC	CASSSDGIQQFF
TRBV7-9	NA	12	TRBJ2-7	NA	TGTGCCAGCAGCTTAGTCCAGTACGAGCAGTACTTC	CASSLVQYEQYF
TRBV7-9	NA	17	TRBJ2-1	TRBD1	TGTGCCAGCAGTTCGGCTCCTGGGACAGGCTACTACAATGAGCAGTTCTTC	CASSSAPGTGYYNEQFF
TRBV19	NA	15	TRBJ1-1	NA	TGTGCCAGTAGCACTATCCCCAGATCTTACACTGAAGCTTTCTTT	CASSTIPRSYTEAFF
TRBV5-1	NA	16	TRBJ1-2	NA	TGCGCCAGCAGCTTGGCCTCACAGGTCGCTAACTATGGCTACACCTTC	CASSLASQVANYGYTF
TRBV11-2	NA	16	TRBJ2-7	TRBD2	TGTGCCAGCAGGCGCCCCGGGACTAGCGGGACCTACGAGCAGTACTTC	CASRRPGTSGTYEQYF
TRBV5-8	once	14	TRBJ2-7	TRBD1	TGTGCCAGCAGCCCTCGGGCAGGGGGCTACGAGCAGTACTTC	CASSPRAGGYEQYF
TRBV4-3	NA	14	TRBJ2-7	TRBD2	TGCGCCAGCAGCCAAGGGGGAGGGGCGTACGAGCAGTACTTC	CASSQGGGAYEQYF
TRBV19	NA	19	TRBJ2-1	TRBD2	TGTGCCAGTAGTATAGCCCTAGCGGGAGGGTCCCTCCTCTACAATGAGCAGTTCTTC	CASSIALAGGSLLYNEQFF
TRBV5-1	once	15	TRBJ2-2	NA	TGCGCCAGCAGTGACTTAGGGGTTCCCACCGGGGAGCTGTTTTTT	CASSDLGVPTGELFF
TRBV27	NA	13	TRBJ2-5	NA	TGTGCCAGCAGTTTAAGGAGCCAAGAGACCCAGTACTTC	CASSLRSQETQYF
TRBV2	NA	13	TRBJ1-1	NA	TGTGCCAGCTCGACGACGGTGAACACTGAAGCTTTCTTT	CASSTTVNTEAFF
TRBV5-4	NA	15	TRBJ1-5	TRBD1	TGTGCCAGCAGCCCCGGGACAGAAATCAATCAGCCCCAGCATTTT	CASSPGTEINQPQHF
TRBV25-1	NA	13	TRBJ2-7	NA	TGTGCCAGCAGTGAGGGCAGTTCCTACGAGCAGTACTTC	CASSEGSSYEQYF
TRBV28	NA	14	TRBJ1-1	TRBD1	TGTGCCAGCAGTACGGACAGGGGGAGTATTGAAGCTTTCTTT	CASSTDRGSIEAFF
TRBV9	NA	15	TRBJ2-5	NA	TGTGCCAGCAGCGTAGCTGGGCGGTTCCAAGAGACCCAGTACTTC	CASSVAGRFQETQYF
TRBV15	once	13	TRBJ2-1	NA	TGTGCCACCAGCAGAGAGACGGCCAGCGAGCAGTTCTTC	CATSRETASEQFF
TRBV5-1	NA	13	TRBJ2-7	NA	TGCGCCAGCAGATGGGAAAACTCCTACGAGCAGTACTTC	CASRWENSYEQYF
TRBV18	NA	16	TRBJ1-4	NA	TGTGCCAGCTCACGAGCGAGGGTGGATTCTAATGAAAAACTGTTTTTT	CASSRARVDSNEKLFF
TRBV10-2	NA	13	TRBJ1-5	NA	TGCGCCGTACAGGGTTATAGCAATCAGCCCCAGCATTTT	CAVQGYSNQPQHF
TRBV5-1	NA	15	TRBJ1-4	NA	TGCGCCAGCAGCTCCTATGGGAGCGTCAATGAAAAACTGTTTTTT	CASSSYGSVNEKLFF
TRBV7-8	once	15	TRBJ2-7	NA	TGTGCCAGCAGCTTAACAACAGGTCCCGCGGACGAGCAGTACTTC	CASSLTTGPADEQYF
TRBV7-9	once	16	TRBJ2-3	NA	TGTGCCAGCAGCTCCTCCGGGGCGGGGATTGCAGATACGCAGTATTTT	CASSSSGAGIADTQYF
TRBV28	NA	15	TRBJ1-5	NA	TGTGCCAGCAGTATCTCCAGACAGTTCAATCAGCCCCAGCATTTT	CASSISRQFNQPQHF
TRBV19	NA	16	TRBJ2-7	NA	TGTGCCAGTAGTCCCACCGGGACGGTCGGATCCTACGAGCAGTACTTC	CASSPTGTVGSYEQYF